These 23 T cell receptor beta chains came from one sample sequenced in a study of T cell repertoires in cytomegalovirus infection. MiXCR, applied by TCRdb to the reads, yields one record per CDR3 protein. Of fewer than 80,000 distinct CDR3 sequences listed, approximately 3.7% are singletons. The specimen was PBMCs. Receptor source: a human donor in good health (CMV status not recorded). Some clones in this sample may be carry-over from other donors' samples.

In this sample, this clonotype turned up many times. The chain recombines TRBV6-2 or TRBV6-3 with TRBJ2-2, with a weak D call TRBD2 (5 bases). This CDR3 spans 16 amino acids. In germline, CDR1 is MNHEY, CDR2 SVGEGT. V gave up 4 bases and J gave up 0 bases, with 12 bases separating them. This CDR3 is CASSWRPGSNTGELFF. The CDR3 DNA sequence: TGTGCCAGCAGTTGGAGACCGGGGTCGAACACCGGGGAGCTGTTTTTT.

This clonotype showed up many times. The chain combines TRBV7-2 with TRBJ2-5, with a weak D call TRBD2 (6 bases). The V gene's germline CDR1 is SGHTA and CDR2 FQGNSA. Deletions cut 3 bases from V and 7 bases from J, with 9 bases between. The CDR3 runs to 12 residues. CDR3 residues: CASSFPGRTQYF. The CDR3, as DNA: TGTGCCAGCAGCTTTCCCGGGAGGACCCAGTACTTC.

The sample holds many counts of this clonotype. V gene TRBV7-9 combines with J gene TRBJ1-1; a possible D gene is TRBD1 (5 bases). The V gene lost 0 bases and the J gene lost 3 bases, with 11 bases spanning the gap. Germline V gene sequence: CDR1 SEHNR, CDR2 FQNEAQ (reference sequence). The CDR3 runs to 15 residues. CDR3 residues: CASSLAGGGYTEAFF. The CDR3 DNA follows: TGTGCCAGCAGCTTAGCGGGTGGGGGATACACTGAAGCTTTCTTT.

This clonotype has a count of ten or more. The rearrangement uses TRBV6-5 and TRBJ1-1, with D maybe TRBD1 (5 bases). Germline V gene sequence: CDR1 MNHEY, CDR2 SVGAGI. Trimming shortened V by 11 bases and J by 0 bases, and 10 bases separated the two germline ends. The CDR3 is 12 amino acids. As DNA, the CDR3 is TGTGCCGCGGGGGGTATGAACACTGAAGCTTTCTTT. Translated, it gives CAAGGMNTEAFF.

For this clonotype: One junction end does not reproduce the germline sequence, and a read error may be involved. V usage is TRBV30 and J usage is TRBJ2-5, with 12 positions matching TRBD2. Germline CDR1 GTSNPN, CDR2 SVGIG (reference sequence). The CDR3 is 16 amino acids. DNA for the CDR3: TGTGCCGGGAGGGGGGGGCTAGCGGGGGGGCAAGAGACCCAGTACTTC. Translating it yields CAGRGGLAGGQETQYF.

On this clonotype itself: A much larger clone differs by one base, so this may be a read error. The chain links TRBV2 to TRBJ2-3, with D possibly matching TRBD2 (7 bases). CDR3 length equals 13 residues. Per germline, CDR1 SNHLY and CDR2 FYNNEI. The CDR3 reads CASNRGASDTKYF. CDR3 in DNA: TGTGCCAGCAACCGGGGGGCCTCAGATACGAAGTATTTT.

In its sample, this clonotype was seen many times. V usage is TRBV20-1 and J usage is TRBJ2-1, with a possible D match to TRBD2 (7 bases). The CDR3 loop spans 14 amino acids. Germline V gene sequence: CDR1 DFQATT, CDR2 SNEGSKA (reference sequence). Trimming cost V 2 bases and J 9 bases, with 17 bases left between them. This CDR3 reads CSARRGGGHGEQFF. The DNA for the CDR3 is TGCAGTGCTAGAAGGGGGGGGGGCCATGGTGAGCAGTTCTTC.

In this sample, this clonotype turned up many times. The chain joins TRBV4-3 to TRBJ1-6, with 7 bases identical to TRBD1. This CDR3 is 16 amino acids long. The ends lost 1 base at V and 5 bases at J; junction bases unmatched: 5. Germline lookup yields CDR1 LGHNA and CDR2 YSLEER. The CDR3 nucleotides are TGCGCCAGCAGCCAAGGGATCGGGACAGATAATTCACCCCTCCACTTT. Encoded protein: CASSQGIGTDNSPLHF.

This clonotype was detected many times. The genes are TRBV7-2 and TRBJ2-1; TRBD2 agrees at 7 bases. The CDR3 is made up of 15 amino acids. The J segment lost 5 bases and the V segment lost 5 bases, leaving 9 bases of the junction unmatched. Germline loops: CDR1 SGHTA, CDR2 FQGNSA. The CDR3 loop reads CASSPRRSGDNEQFF. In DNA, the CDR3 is TGTGCCAGCAGCCCCCGTCGGAGCGGGGACAATGAGCAGTTCTTC.

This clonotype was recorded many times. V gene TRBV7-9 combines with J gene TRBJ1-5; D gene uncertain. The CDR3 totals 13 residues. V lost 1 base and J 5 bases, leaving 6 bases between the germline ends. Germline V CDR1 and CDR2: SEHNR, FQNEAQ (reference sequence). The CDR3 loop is CASSLDSHQPQHF. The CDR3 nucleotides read TGTGCCAGCAGCTTAGACAGTCATCAGCCCCAGCATTTT.

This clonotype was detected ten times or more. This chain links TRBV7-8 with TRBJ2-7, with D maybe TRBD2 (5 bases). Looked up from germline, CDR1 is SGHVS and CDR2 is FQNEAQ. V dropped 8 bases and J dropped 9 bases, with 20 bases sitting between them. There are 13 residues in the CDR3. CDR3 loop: CASRRIGERVQYF. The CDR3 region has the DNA TGTGCCAGCCGGAGAATTGGCGAGAGGGTGCAGTACTTC.

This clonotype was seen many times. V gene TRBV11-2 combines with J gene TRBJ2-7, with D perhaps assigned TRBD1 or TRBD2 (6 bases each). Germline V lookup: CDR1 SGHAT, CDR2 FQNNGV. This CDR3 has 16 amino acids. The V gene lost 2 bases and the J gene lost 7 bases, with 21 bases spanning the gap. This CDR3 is CASSLSIRGPEGEQYF. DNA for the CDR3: TGTGCCAGCAGCTTATCTATCCGGGGGCCTGAGGGGGAGCAGTACTTC. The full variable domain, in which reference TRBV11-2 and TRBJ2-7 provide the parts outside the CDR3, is EAGVAQSPRYKIIEKRQSVAFWCNPISGHATLYWYQQILGQGPKLLIQFQNNGVVDDSQLPKDRFSAERLKGVDSTLKIQPAKLEDSAVYLCASSLSIRGPEGEQYFGPGTRLTVT.

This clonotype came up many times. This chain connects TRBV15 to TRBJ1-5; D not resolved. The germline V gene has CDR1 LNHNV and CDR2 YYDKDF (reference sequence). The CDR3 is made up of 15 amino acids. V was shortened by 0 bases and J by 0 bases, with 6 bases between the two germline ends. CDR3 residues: CATSRDRSSNQPQHF. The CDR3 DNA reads TGTGCCACCAGCAGAGATCGGAGTAGCAATCAGCCCCAGCATTTT.

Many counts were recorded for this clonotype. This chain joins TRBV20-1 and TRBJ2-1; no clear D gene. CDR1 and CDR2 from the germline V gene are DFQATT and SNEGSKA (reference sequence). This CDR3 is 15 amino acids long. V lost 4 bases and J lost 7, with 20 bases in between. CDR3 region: CSANRLAHQGNEQFF. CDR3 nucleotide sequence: TGCAGTGCTAATAGGTTAGCCCACCAAGGTAATGAGCAGTTCTTC.

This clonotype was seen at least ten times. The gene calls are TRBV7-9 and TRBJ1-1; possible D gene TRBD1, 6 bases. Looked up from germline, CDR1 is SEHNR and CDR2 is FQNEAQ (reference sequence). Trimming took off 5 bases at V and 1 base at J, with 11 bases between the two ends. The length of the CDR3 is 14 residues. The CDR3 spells CASSADRPNTEAFF. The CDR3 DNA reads TGTGCCAGCAGCGCAGACAGGCCGAACACTGAAGCTTTCTTT.

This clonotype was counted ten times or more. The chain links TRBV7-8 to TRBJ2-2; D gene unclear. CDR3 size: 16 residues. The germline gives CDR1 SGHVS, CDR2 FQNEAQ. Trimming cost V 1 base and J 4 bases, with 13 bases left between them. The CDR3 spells CASSLVEFMVTGELFF. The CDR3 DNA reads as TGTGCCAGCAGCTTAGTTGAGTTTATGGTCACCGGGGAGCTGTTTTTT. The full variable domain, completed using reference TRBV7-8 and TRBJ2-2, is GAGVSQSPRYKVAKRGQDVALRCDPISGHVSLFWYQQALGQGPEFLTYFQNEAQLDKSGLPSDRFFAERPEGSVSTLKIQRTQQEDSAVYLCASSLVEFMVTGELFFGEGSRLTVL.

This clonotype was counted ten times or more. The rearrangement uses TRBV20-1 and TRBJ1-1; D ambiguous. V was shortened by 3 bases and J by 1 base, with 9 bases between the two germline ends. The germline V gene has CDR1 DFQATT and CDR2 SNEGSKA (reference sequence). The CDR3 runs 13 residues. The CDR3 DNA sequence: TGCAGTGCTAGCCCTCTCACGAACACTGAAGCTTTCTTT. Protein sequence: CSASPLTNTEAFF.

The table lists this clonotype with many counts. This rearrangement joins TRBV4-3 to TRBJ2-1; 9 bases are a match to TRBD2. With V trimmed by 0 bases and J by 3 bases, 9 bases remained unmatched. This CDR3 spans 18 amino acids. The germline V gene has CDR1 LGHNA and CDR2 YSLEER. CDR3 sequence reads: CASSQDSATSGYYNEQFF. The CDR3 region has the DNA TGCGCCAGCAGCCAAGATTCTGCGACTAGCGGTTACTACAATGAGCAGTTCTTC.

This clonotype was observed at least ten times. The CDR3 nucleotides read TGTGCCAGCAGCTCCGGGACGATGACCTACAATGAGCAGTTCTTC. Protein: CASSSGTMTYNEQFF. The chain recombines TRBV11-2 with TRBJ2-1; D may match TRBD1 or TRBD2 (5 bases each). The CDR3 has 15 residues. V gave up 4 bases and J gave up 2 bases, with 12 bases separating them. CDR1 and CDR2 (germline): SGHAT, FQNNGV.

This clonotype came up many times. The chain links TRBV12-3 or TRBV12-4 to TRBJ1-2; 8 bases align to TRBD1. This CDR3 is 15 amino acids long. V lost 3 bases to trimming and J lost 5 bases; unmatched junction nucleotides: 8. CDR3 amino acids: CASSLGDRPVYGYTF. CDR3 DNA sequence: TGTGCCAGCAGTTTGGGGGACAGGCCTGTGTATGGCTACACCTTC.

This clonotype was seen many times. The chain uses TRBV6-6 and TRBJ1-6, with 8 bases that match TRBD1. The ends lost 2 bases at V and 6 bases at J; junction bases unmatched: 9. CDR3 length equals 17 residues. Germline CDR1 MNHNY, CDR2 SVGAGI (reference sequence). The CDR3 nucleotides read TGTGCCAGCAGTTACCCTGGACAGGGAGAGGGTAATTCACCCCTCCACTTT. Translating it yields CASSYPGQGEGNSPLHF.

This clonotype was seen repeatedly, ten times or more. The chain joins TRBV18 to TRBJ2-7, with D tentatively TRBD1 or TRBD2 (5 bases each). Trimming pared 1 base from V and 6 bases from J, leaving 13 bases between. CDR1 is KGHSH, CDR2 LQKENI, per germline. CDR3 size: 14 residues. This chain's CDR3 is CASSPLSGTSEQYF. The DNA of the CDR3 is TGTGCCAGCTCACCACTGTCAGGGACGAGCGAGCAGTACTTC.

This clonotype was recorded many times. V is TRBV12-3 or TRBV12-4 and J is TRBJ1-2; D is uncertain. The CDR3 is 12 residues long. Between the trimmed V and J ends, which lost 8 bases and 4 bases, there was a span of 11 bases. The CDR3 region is CASGITGYGYTF. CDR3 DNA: TGTGCCAGCGGAATTACTGGCTATGGCTACACCTTC.